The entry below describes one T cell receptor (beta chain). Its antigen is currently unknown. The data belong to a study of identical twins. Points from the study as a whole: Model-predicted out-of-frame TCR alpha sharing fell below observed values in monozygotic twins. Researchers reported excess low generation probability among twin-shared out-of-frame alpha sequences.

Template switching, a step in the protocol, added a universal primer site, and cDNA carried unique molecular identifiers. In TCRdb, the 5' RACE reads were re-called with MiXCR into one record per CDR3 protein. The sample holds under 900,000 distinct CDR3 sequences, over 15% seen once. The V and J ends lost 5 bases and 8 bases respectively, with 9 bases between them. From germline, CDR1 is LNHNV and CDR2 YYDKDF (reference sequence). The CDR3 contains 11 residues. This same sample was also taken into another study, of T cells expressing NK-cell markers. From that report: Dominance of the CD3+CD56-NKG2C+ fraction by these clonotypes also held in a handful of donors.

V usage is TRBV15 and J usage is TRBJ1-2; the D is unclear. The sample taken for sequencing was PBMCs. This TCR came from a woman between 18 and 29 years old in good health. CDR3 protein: CATSPNIGYTF. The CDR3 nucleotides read TGTGCCACCAGCCCTAATATCGGCTACACCTTC.